A single sample is the source of the 25 T cell receptor beta chains below, sequenced in a study of molecular identifiers for immune sequencing clone quantification. Each CDR3 protein is one row after TCRdb ran MiXCR on the PCR reads. The table records 550,000 to 750,000 distinct CDR3 sequences, 20% of them present only once. The material sequenced was naive CD8+ T cells from blood, with Jurkat cell RNA spiked in. Subset specified: FACS-sorted CD8+CD4-CCR7+CD45RA+ naive T cells. These receptors originate from a human donor in good health. Some libraries in this study had Jurkat cell RNA spiked in.

Many counts were recorded for this clonotype. The rearrangement uses TRBV4-1 and TRBJ2-3; D unclear. CDR1 and CDR2 (germline): MGHRA, YSYEKL. Trimming left V 3 bases short and J 2 bases short, with 6 bases between. The CDR3 consists of 13 residues. The CDR3, as DNA: TGCGCCAGCAGCCACACAGTCACAGATACGCAGTATTTT. This codes for CASSHTVTDTQYF.

This clonotype was recorded at least ten times. The chain uses TRBV2 and TRBJ2-3; 8 bases align to TRBD2. The CDR3 sequence is 15 residues long. The J segment lost 1 base and the V segment lost 7 bases, leaving 7 bases of the junction unmatched. Germline V lookup: CDR1 SNHLY, CDR2 FYNNEI. The CDR3 sequence: CASILTSARTDTQYF. CDR3 sequence (DNA): TGTGCCAGCATCCTGACTAGCGCCCGCACAGATACGCAGTATTTT.

This clonotype has at least ten counts. This chain uses TRBV4-2 with TRBJ2-7; 7 nucleotides align to TRBD1. Germline V lookup: CDR1 LGHNA, CDR2 YNFKEQ. Losses at the gene ends were 3 bases for V and 1 base for J; bases not matched to a gene: 3. This CDR3 contains 14 residues. CDR3 region: CASSHTTGSYEQYF. Written as DNA, the CDR3 is TGTGCCAGCAGCCACACGACAGGGTCCTACGAGCAGTACTTC.

Ten or more counts support this clonotype. The V call is TRBV28, the J call TRBJ2-2, with 9 bases fitting TRBD1. Trimming removed 5 bases from V and 4 bases from J; junction bases left unmatched: 8. Germline V gene data show CDR1 as MDHEN and CDR2 as SYDVKM. The CDR3 runs 16 residues. The CDR3 nucleotides read TGTGCCAGCAGTCTGGGACAGGGTCAGGGCACCGGGGAGCTGTTTTTT. Translating gives CASSLGQGQGTGELFF.

This clonotype was seen a few times. This chain links TRBV7-2 with TRBJ2-3; 9 bases align to TRBD2. V shed 2 bases and J 5 bases; nucleotides not matched to a gene: 11. The CDR3 has 17 residues. CDR1 and CDR2 from the germline V gene are SGHTA and FQGNSA. The CDR3 spells CASSLILAGPGGDTQYF. The DNA for the CDR3 is TGTGCCAGCAGCTTAATTCTAGCGGGACCGGGGGGAGATACGCAGTATTTT.

For this clonotype: One base away lies a much larger clone, so this may be a sequencing read error. The chain combines TRBV9 with TRBJ1-1, with D maybe TRBD1 (6 bases). Trimming took 4 bases from V and 8 from J, leaving 18 bases between them. This CDR3 contains 14 residues. The germline gives CDR1 SGDLS, CDR2 YYNGEE. The CDR3 protein is CASSLERGAFEAFF. The CDR3 DNA is TGTGCCAGCAGCCTCGAACGGGGGGCATTCGAAGCTTTCTTT.

This clonotype was picked up a small number of times. The rearrangement links TRBV6-6 to TRBJ2-1; D is ambiguous. The CDR3 is 16 amino acids. Trimming took off 5 bases at V and 4 bases at J, with 18 bases between the two ends. Germline loops: CDR1 MNHNY, CDR2 SVGAGI (reference sequence). The CDR3 DNA is TGTGCCAGCAGTCCAATACCTAGACCCGGTTACAATGAGCAGTTCTTC. Translation: CASSPIPRPGYNEQFF.

This clonotype was recorded a few times. V usage is TRBV19 and J usage is TRBJ2-1; perhaps TRBD1 as D (6 bases). Germline V gene lookup returns CDR1 LNHDA and CDR2 SQIVND (reference sequence). V shed 5 bases and J shed 8 bases, with 16 bases lying between them. The CDR3 runs 14 residues. The CDR3 reads CASSPTGTIDEQFF. CDR3 DNA: TGTGCCAGTAGTCCAACAGGGACCATCGATGAGCAGTTCTTC.

In its sample, this clonotype was seen many times. The chain couples TRBV6-2 or TRBV6-3 to TRBJ1-1, with D possibly TRBD1 on 5 matching bases. This CDR3 has 15 amino acids. With 5 bases removed from V and 1 base from J, the gap between germline ends came to 14 bases. The germline V gene has CDR1 MNHEY and CDR2 SVGEGT. CDR3 in amino acids: CASSNYDSQNTEAFF. The CDR3 DNA sequence: TGTGCCAGCAGTAACTATGACAGCCAGAACACTGAAGCTTTCTTT.

This clonotype was recorded at least ten times. The junction shows a germline mismatch at one end, possibly a read error. This sequence joins TRBV24-1 and TRBJ2-2; D is perhaps TRBD1 or TRBD2 (7 bases each). CDR1 is KGHDR and CDR2 is SFDVKD in the germline V gene. This CDR3 has 13 residues. CDR3 protein: CATSDPVRGGLFF. Here the CDR3 DNA reads TGTGCCACCAGTGATCCCGTCAGGGGGGGGCTGTTTTTT.

At least ten counts were recorded for this clonotype. The rearrangement joins TRBV7-9 to TRBJ2-3, with a tentative D call TRBD2 (6 bases). Germline V lookup: CDR1 SEHNR, CDR2 FQNEAQ (reference sequence). This CDR3 region has 15 residues. Trimming cost V 5 bases and J 2 bases, with 14 bases left between them. The CDR3 nucleotides are TGTGCCAGCAGCAAAAGGACTACATACACAGATACGCAGTATTTT. Translating gives CASSKRTTYTDTQYF.

In its sample, this clonotype was seen many times. The V gene is TRBV29-1, the J gene TRBJ2-7; 9 positions agree with TRBD1. Germline values: CDR1 SQVTM, CDR2 ANQGSEA. The CDR3 has 13 residues. J lost 1 base, V lost 6 bases, and 4 bases had no gene match. The CDR3 spells CSVKDRGSYEQYF. DNA for the CDR3: TGCAGCGTCAAGGACAGGGGATCCTACGAGCAGTACTTC.

This clonotype was counted ten times or more. The V gene is TRBV10-2, the J gene TRBJ2-3; no firm D call. Trimming stripped 0 bases from V and 5 bases from J, with 9 bases between. The CDR3 is made up of 14 amino acids. In germline, CDR1 is WSHSY, CDR2 SAAADI. CDR3 DNA: TGCGCCAGCAGTGAGTCTTCGAATGTAGATACGCAGTATTTT. Amino acid sequence: CASSESSNVDTQYF.

This clonotype was detected a few times. This chain connects TRBV7-6 to TRBJ2-7; D is possibly TRBD1 or TRBD2 (5 bases each). The CDR3 has 15 residues. Germline CDR1 and CDR2: SGHVS and FNYEAQ. With 5 bases removed from V and 2 bases from J, the gap between germline ends came to 16 bases. The CDR3 is CASSQIVGDAYEQYF. The CDR3 bases are TGTGCCAGCAGCCAAATAGTGGGGGACGCCTACGAGCAGTACTTC.

This clonotype appeared many times. The chain links TRBV7-9 to TRBJ1-1; no firm D call. The CDR3 spans 14 residues. Germline V gives CDR1 SEHNR, CDR2 FQNEAQ (reference sequence). Trimming left V 1 base short and J 3 bases short, with 9 bases between. CDR3 nucleotide sequence: TGTGCCAGCAGCTTAGGTTTTGGGGACACTGAAGCTTTCTTT. Its translation: CASSLGFGDTEAFF.

V gene TRBV10-2 combines with J gene TRBJ2-2; D not resolved. The germline V and J ends were trimmed by 0 bases and 4 bases, with 6 bases remaining between them. The CDR3 spans 14 residues. Germline CDR1 and CDR2: WSHSY and SAAADI. The CDR3 bases are TGCGCCAGCAGTGAGTCTGGGTTCACCGGGGAGCTGTTTTTT. Protein: CASSESGFTGELFF.

A note on this clonotype: The conserved final phenylalanine or tryptophan is absent from the CDR3, which likely points to a read error. The V and J genes are TRBV11-2 and TRBJ2-5; D is perhaps TRBD1 (5 bases). Germline CDR1 is SGHAT and CDR2 is FQNNGV. The CDR3 totals 15 residues. The V end lost 4 bases, the J end lost 1 base, and 13 bases lay between the germline ends. This CDR3 is CASSSPTGIQETQYV. The CDR3 coding sequence is TGTGCCAGCAGCTCGCCTACAGGAATCCAAGAGACCCAGTACGTC.

This clonotype was counted between two and nine times. The V gene is TRBV9, the J gene TRBJ2-7, with 9 bases that match TRBD1. The CDR3 loop spans 15 amino acids. Looked up from germline, CDR1 is SGDLS and CDR2 is YYNGEE. J gave up 5 bases and V 4 bases, and 10 bases lay outside the gene matches. The CDR3 loop reads CASSLTGQGNHEQYF. CDR3 bases: TGTGCCAGCAGCCTCACCGGACAGGGGAACCACGAGCAGTACTTC.

The table lists this clonotype with many counts. The CDR3 spells CASSLEPSGNTIYF. In DNA form, the CDR3 reads TGTGCCAGCAGCTTAGAACCCTCTGGAAACACCATATATTTT. The V and J genes are TRBV7-2 and TRBJ1-3; D gene unclear. CDR1 SGHTA and CDR2 FQGNSA come from the germline V gene. The CDR3 runs to 14 residues. The V gene lost 1 base and the J gene lost 0 bases, with 4 bases spanning the gap.

This clonotype was observed at least ten times. The rearrangement uses TRBV5-4 and TRBJ2-7; possibly TRBD1 for D (6 bases). CDR1 SGHNT and CDR2 YYREEE come from the germline V gene (reference sequence). Trimming took off 5 bases at V and 3 bases at J, with 15 bases between the two ends. The CDR3 has 14 residues. The CDR3 spells CASSYRDNIYEQYF. The CDR3 nucleotides are TGTGCCAGCAGTTACCGGGACAATATCTACGAGCAGTACTTC.

This clonotype has at least ten counts. V usage is TRBV6-2 or TRBV6-3 and J usage is TRBJ2-5; the D is unclear. Germline loops: CDR1 MNHEY, CDR2 SVGEGT. V was cut by 5 bases and J by 3 bases, with 16 bases left in between. This CDR3 has 15 residues. This CDR3 reads CASSDRAGVKETQYF. The CDR3 DNA follows: TGTGCCAGCAGTGACCGGGCAGGAGTAAAAGAGACCCAGTACTTC.

Concerning this clonotype: A much larger clone differs from this one at a single base, so this may be a read error. This sequence joins TRBV6-5 and TRBJ2-1; 8 bases match TRBD1. Germline V gene lookup returns CDR1 MNHEY and CDR2 SVGAGI. This CDR3 is built from 14 residues. CDR3 sequence: CASNPGGIYNEQLF. DNA for the CDR3: TGTGCCAGCAATCCAGGGGGCATTTACAATGAGCAGTTATTC.

This clonotype was detected ten times or more. V is TRBV6-5 and J is TRBJ1-5; 7 bases align to TRBD1. CDR3 length equals 13 residues. Germline CDR1 and CDR2: MNHEY and SVGAGI. V lost 6 bases to trimming and J lost 7 bases; unmatched junction nucleotides: 6. CDR3 bases: TGTGCCAGCAGCCACAGGGGCGGACAGCCCCAGCATTTT. This translates into CASSHRGGQPQHF.

As concerns this clonotype: A read error is likely here: a far larger clone is one base away. The conserved phenylalanine or tryptophan is not found at the CDR3 terminus, so this likely reflects a read error. This rearrangement joins TRBV5-4 to TRBJ2-7; 9 bases fit TRBD1. V dropped 4 bases and J dropped 2; count of bases not matched to a gene: 1. The V gene's germline CDR1 is SGHNT and CDR2 YYREEE (reference sequence). CDR3 size: 13 residues. CDR3 sequence: CASSRTGAYEQYL. CDR3 DNA: TGTGCCAGCAGCAGGACAGGGGCCTACGAGCAGTACCTC.

Note on this clonotype: This clone may be a read error of a much larger clone one base away. The gene calls are TRBV30 and TRBJ1-1; perhaps TRBD1 as D (6 bases). Germline CDR1 reads GTSNPN; CDR2 reads SVGIG (reference sequence). V lost 0 bases and J lost 6, with 8 bases in between. The CDR3 consists of 12 residues. The DNA of the CDR3 is TGTGCCTGGAGTGTAGGGACACCTGAAGCTTTCTTT. Its protein product is CAWSVGTPEAFF.